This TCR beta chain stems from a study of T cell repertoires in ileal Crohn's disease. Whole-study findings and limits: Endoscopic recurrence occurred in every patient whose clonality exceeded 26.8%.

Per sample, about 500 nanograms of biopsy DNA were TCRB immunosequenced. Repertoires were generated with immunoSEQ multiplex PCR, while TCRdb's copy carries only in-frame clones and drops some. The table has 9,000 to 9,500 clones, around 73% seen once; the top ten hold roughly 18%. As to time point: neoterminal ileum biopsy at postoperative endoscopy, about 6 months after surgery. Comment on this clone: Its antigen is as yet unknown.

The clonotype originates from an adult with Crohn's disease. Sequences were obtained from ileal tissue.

DNA of the CDR3: TGTGCCAGCAGTTTATATAGGGCTTCTAGGGGGATTGAAAAACTGTTTTTT. Translated: CASSLYRASRGIEKLFF. The chain links TRBV28 to TRBJ1-4; a possible D gene is TRBD1 (6 bases). The germline V gene encodes CDR1 MDHEN and CDR2 SYDVKM. The length of the CDR3 is 17 residues. Trimming took off 1 base at V and 7 bases at J, with 19 bases between the two ends.